This T cell receptor (beta chain) was profiled in a study of blood T cell repertoires in COVID-19. The junction had 1 base not matched to a gene; V was cut back by 0 bases and J by 7 bases. From germline, CDR1 is SQVTM and CDR2 ANQGSEA. The CDR3 spans 12 residues. In terms of age and location, participants ranged from roughly 18 to 90 years and lived in fewer than 30 US areas. Sequencing was performed with immunoSEQ multiplex PCR; in TCRdb, only in-frame clones are kept and a portion is missing. The table includes 130,000 or so clones, 80% to 90% detected once. The chain recombines TRBV29-1 with TRBJ1-1, with 8 bases aligning to TRBD1. The TCR sequence derives from a middle-aged man with acute COVID-19. Sequencing input: PBMCs or T cells enriched from blood (not recorded which). This chain's CDR3 is CSVEEGTGEAFF. In DNA form, the CDR3 reads TGCAGCGTTGAAGAGGGGACAGGTGAAGCTTTCTTT.